A single T cell receptor beta chain is shown here with its context. CDR1 and CDR2 from the germline V gene are SGHRS and YFSETQ. The CDR3 spans 14 residues. V shed 0 bases and J shed 7 bases, with 13 bases lying between them. This specimen comes from a study of cytomegalovirus exposure and HLA in healthy donors. About the study: It was reported in a later analysis that the approximately 110 validation repertoires used the same platform as the 500 to 700 first-cohort repertoires.

The assay was immunoSEQ multiplex PCR, and TCRdb's table has in-frame clones only and misses some. This table holds 150,000 to 180,000 clones, about 86% found once. V and J are TRBV5-1 and TRBJ1-2, with D maybe TRBD1 (6 bases). The sample taken for sequencing was PBMCs. The sequence was obtained from a human donor in good health. The CDR3 region has the DNA TGCGCCAGCAGCTTGGACAGGGCTTTGAGTGGCTACACCTTC. Translation: CASSLDRALSGYTF.